This TCR beta chain was captured by sequencing in a study of neurological immune-mediated disorders (dated by TCRdb to the late 2010s). Broadly, across the study: The study compared peripheral blood TCR-beta repertoires of HTLV-I-associated myelopathy (HAM/TSP) patients, multiple sclerosis patients and healthy controls using UMI-based sequencing. Alongside PBMC samples, the set of about 100 TCR-beta libraries contained longitudinal samples, technical triplicates, and paired CD4+ and CD8+ T-cell subsets that had been sorted. The cohort included approximately 68 subjects: some 15 with HAM/TSP, approximately 35 with multiple sclerosis, and approximately 20 healthy controls.

Healthy controls were blood bank volunteers in Maryland, USA. Unsorted PBMC libraries were generated from 2 million PBMCs stored in RNAlater at -80 °C until RNA extraction. Peripheral blood underwent Ficoll-Hypaque density gradient centrifugation to isolate PBMCs, which were then cryopreserved in liquid nitrogen. From the germline V gene, CDR1 is MGHDK and CDR2 is SYGVNS. The CDR3 contains 17 residues, cysteine and phenylalanine counted. Of the read, only the CDR3 DNA is kept; its 51 bases are in frame from base 1. Trimming costs V 3 bases and J 0 bases, and their ends lie 14 bases apart. This clonotype was detected ten times or more. Its antigen has not been determined. No much larger clone is present one base from it, and per-base qualities are unavailable. cDNA was synthesized by template-switch 5'RACE using a primer carrying a 10-nucleotide random unique molecular identifier by which each TCR transcript was tagged. Every sequencing run covered 15-18 subjects and yielded more than 160 million TCR-beta sequences. The RNeasy kit was used to extract total RNA. The KAPA Real-time Library Amplification kit was used to amplify TCR-beta VDJ regions with primers targeting the TCR constant region and the 5'RACE anchor. Sample indexes and Illumina adaptors were added in a first PCR, and a second PCR then increased library yield. After Ampure bead purification, the TCR product of roughly 650 bp was size-selected on a 2% E-gel SizeSelection system. Before pooling, libraries had their quality checked on a Bioanalyzer, their concentration measured with Qubit, and their quantity determined with the Kapa Library Quantification kit. Libraries were sequenced paired-end 2 x 150 bp on an Illumina HiSeq 2500. To increase sequence diversity, about 23-32% phiX was spiked into each library pool. On the authors' methods: Quality-filtered reads were processed with the UMI-based MiGEC pipeline, which removed over 90% of raw TCR sequences during error correction. VDJ genes were aligned to IMGT germline references, and clonotypes were defined by unique CDR3 amino acid sequence plus V-J genes. VDJtools evaluated clonal expansion, Shannon diversity and CDR3 relatedness (CalcPairwiseDistances, ClusterSamples); CLCbio workbench built phylogenetic trees. Using coefficient-of-variation modelling across technical triplicates, the study counted a clone as expanded if it had at least 8 unique UMIs. The raw public data were reprocessed by TCRdb itself: fastp quality trimming at Q25, MiXCR clonotype calling, in-frame beta chains only. Every entry covers one CDR3 protein and lists the most common genes and DNA from its rows. The V and J calls follow TCRdb's processing rather than the paper's. The table for this sample lists 80,000 or so distinct CDR3 sequences; approximately 10% of them were counted only once. The ten most abundant clones make up 1.5% to 2% of the sample.

The research as a whole found: TCR clonal expansion was greatest in HAM/TSP patients and smallest in MS patients, who ranked below even healthy controls. No identical CDR3 amino acid sequences were found to be shared among expanded clones across subjects, suggesting that TCR-beta repertoires were private in all groups.

The chain was built from TRBV25-1 and TRBJ1-4; the D segment could be TRBD1, given 6 matching bases. Sequencing was carried out using PBMCs. The clonotype originates from a man in his fifties in good health. CDR3 region: CASSDPGVGATNEKLFF. The DNA reads TGTGCCAGCAGTGATCCAGGGGTAGGGGCAACTAATGAAAAACTGTTTTTT.